This T cell receptor beta chain was recovered during a study of cytomegalovirus exposure and HLA in healthy donors (dated by TCRdb to 2015 to 2018). For the wider study: A later analysis indicated that the 95 to 150 validation repertoires were generated on the platform also employed for the roughly 730 repertoires of the first cohort. The aim of the study was to test whether cataloging public T cell receptors could identify signatures of past pathogen exposure. Along with the approximately 670-subject first cohort, a separate validation cohort of over 90 different subjects was used. To predict cytomegalovirus infection status, the study combined high-throughput TCR immunosequencing, statistical association of individual TCRs with disease status, and machine learning.

Receptor amplification or capture employed the immunoSEQ multiplex PCR assay. The authors processed their data as follows. A statistical classification framework was built to diagnose cytomegalovirus status from the catalog of TCR beta chain sequences. Imported from immuneACCESS, the table was reduced by TCRdb to in-frame sequences with V and J called. These copies leave out some clones; in studies compared against another copy, an unresolved V gene accounts for under half, and the cause of the remainder is not known. The V and J calls and clone size come from that table; D and trimming were worked out from the DNA. The sample records roughly 120,000 clones, 70% to 90% of which are singletons. The ten largest clones represent under 2.5% of the sample. V and J lose 0 bases and 5 bases, and a span of 4 bases separates them. For CDR1 and CDR2, the germline V gene lists SGDLS and YYNGEE. The CDR3, from cysteine to phenylalanine, totals 12 residues. The only DNA kept is the CDR3, 36 bases in frame from the first base.

Overall results and qualifications from the work: The classifier was reported to diagnose cytomegalovirus status with high specificity and sensitivity in both the original cohort and the validation cohort. A later analysis had no HLA typing for the validation cohort, so co-occurrence there was scored across all 130 or so repertoires. Subsequent analysis determined that TCRs grouped into clusters in the first cohort also showed a tendency toward co-occurrence across the 120 or so validation repertoires, and approximately 94% of cluster scores exceeded 0. A total of roughly 160 TCR beta chains were listed by the study as associated with cytomegalovirus. According to the authors, the approach could potentially be generalized to other disease states and immunological phenotypes. In vitro tests confirmed that a few of the cytomegalovirus-associated TCR beta chains recognize cytomegalovirus antigens. Most TCR sequences were observed very rarely across donors, whereas some public TCRs were present in many individuals.

The donors belonged to the validation cohort of around 130 subjects, which was separate from the roughly 670-subject first cohort. This clone was found a few times. Its antigen is unknown. No base-level quality is on record; no much larger clone is a single base apart. Sample: PBMCs. In this chain, TRBV9 is recombined with TRBJ2-3; no D gene is confidently identified. The receptor comes from a woman under 40 in good health and CMV-seronegative. The CDR3: CASSVVGDTQYF. The DNA is TGTGCCAGCAGCGTAGTCGGAGATACGCAGTATTTT.